Listed below are T cell receptor beta chains from one sample, sequenced in a study of regulatory T cells in long-lasting Graves disease. Each CDR3 protein gets one entry after TCRdb re-called the multiplex PCR reads with MiXCR. Of some 500,000 distinct CDR3 sequences listed, 13% are singletons. These data were also reused for a study on T cells in Graves' hyperthyroidism and ophthalmopathy.

The sequencing used peripheral blood mononuclear cells (PBMCs), collected at new diagnosis, from a patient treated with antithyroid drugs. The receptor source for this set is a man between 25 and 39 years old with Graves disease. The CDR3 runs from the conserved cysteine through the conserved F or W. Fields, in order: clone size, V gene, D gene, J gene, CDR3 protein, CDR3 DNA. The D gene is left open where the match is weak. The size entry is marked missing in some rows and otherwise reads once, few, many or a size class.

size: once; V: TRBV20-1; D: NA; J: TRBJ1-5; CDR3: CSAGVGGRDTNQPQHF; DNA: TGCAGTGCCGGCGTTGGAGGGCGGGACACCAATCAGCCCCAGCATTTT
size: NA; V: TRBV20-1; D: NA; J: TRBJ2-4; CDR3: CSARSTGVGLNIQYF; DNA: TGCAGTGCTAGATCCACCGGTGTTGGTTTGAACATTCAGTACTTC
size: many; V: TRBV6-1; D: NA; J: TRBJ1-3; CDR3: CAGGSRVSGGNTIYF; DNA: TGTGCCGGCGGCTCACGAGTGAGTGGTGGGAACACCATATATTTT
size: few; V: TRBV20-1; D: NA; J: TRBJ1-2; CDR3: CSATGESFYTF; DNA: TGCAGTGCCACCGGTGAGTCGTTCTACACCTTC
size: NA; V: TRBV3-1; D: TRBD1; J: TRBJ1-6; CDR3: CASSSGTGGTYNSPLHF; DNA: TGTGCCAGCAGCTCCGGGACAGGGGGTACCTATAATTCACCCCTCCACTTT
size: many; V: TRBV7-3; D: NA; J: TRBJ2-2; CDR3: CASSLSPGLGYTGELFF; DNA: TGTGCCAGCAGCTTATCTCCGGGACTGGGTTACACCGGGGAGCTGTTTTTT
size: NA; V: TRBV24-1; D: NA; J: TRBJ1-3; CDR3: CATSGGGLGNTIYF; DNA: TGTGCCACCAGTGGAGGAGGGCTTGGAAACACCATATATTTT
size: NA; V: TRBV5-1; D: NA; J: TRBJ2-3; CDR3: CASSWRPGAGDTQYF; DNA: TGCGCCAGCAGCTGGAGACCGGGAGCAGGAGATACGCAGTATTTT
size: many; V: TRBV6-5; D: TRBD1; J: TRBJ1-5; CDR3: CASSYRTGSNQPQHF; DNA: TGTGCCAGCAGTTACCGGACAGGGTCCAATCAGCCCCAGCATTTT
size: many; V: TRBV7-9; D: TRBD2; J: TRBJ2-3; CDR3: CASSGSPSGLSTDTQYF; DNA: TGTGCCAGCAGCGGTTCTCCTAGCGGTCTCAGCACAGATACGCAGTATTTT
size: many; V: TRBV5-4; D: TRBD1; J: TRBJ2-2; CDR3: CASSRRQGDIGELFF; DNA: TGTGCCAGCAGCCGAAGACAGGGGGATATCGGGGAGCTGTTTTTT
size: many; V: TRBV29-1; D: TRBD2; J: TRBJ2-1; CDR3: CSMGLAVNEQFF; DNA: TGCAGCATGGGACTAGCGGTCAATGAGCAGTTCTTC
size: many; V: TRBV6-1; D: NA; J: TRBJ2-3; CDR3: CASYGTDTQYF; DNA: TGTGCCAGCTACGGTACAGATACGCAGTATTTT
size: many; V: TRBV7-9; D: TRBD1; J: TRBJ1-1; CDR3: CASSRRGTGGVGTEAFF; DNA: TGTGCCAGCAGCCGCCGAGGGACAGGGGGGGTTGGCACTGAAGCTTTCTTT
size: many; V: TRBV9; D: NA; J: TRBJ2-1; CDR3: CASSVAGGNYNEQFF; DNA: TGTGCCAGCAGCGTAGCTGGGGGGAATTACAATGAGCAGTTCTTC
size: few; V: TRBV6-1; D: TRBD1; J: TRBJ2-1; CDR3: CASRRTGSYNEQFF; DNA: TGTGCCAGCCGGAGGACAGGAAGCTACAATGAGCAGTTCTTC
size: NA; V: TRBV3-1; D: NA; J: TRBJ2-4; CDR3: CASSRNDRRLAKNIQYF; DNA: TGTGCCAGCAGCCGCAATGACAGGCGGCTAGCCAAAAACATTCAGTACTTC
size: many; V: TRBV18; D: NA; J: TRBJ2-3; CDR3: CASSPRTTDTQYF; DNA: TGTGCCAGCAGCCCCCGGACCACAGATACGCAGTATTTT
size: many; V: TRBV30; D: TRBD2; J: TRBJ2-1; CDR3: CAWSPGLAANEQFF; DNA: TGTGCCTGGAGTCCGGGACTAGCGGCCAATGAGCAGTTCTTC
size: NA; V: TRBV5-1; D: NA; J: TRBJ2-1; CDR3: CASRTQTPYNEQFF; DNA: TGCGCCAGCAGAACACAGACCCCCTACAATGAGCAGTTCTTC
size: NA; V: TRBV15; D: NA; J: TRBJ2-7; CDR3: CATSLRQAYEQYF; DNA: TGTGCCACCAGCCTTCGACAGGCCTACGAGCAGTACTTC
size: NA; V: TRBV15; D: NA; J: TRBJ2-5; CDR3: CATSRELIVGPALKETQYF; DNA: TGTGCCACCAGCAGAGAATTGATTGTCGGGCCAGCGCTTAAAGAGACCCAGTACTTC
size: NA; V: TRBV19; D: TRBD2; J: TRBJ2-7; CDR3: CASSKKRTSRSEQYF; DNA: TGTGCCAGTAGTAAAAAAAGGACTAGCAGGAGCGAGCAGTACTTC
size: NA; V: TRBV7-8; D: TRBD1; J: TRBJ2-1; CDR3: CASSPWRTGDEQFF; DNA: TGTGCCAGCAGCCCTTGGCGGACAGGGGATGAGCAGTTCTTC
size: many; V: TRBV7-9; D: NA; J: TRBJ1-5; CDR3: CASSYGTLDQPQHF; DNA: TGTGCCAGCAGCTACGGGACTCTGGATCAGCCCCAGCATTTT
size: many; V: TRBV20-1; D: TRBD2; J: TRBJ2-7; CDR3: CSAEAGGPYEQYF; DNA: TGCAGTGCTGAAGCGGGAGGGCCCTACGAGCAGTACTTC
size: few; V: TRBV6-9; D: NA; J: TRBJ1-6; CDR3: CASSYSKAGKDPYNSPLHF; DNA: TGTGCCAGCAGTTACTCGAAGGCCGGCAAAGATCCTTATAATTCACCCCTCCACTTT
size: many; V: TRBV28; D: NA; J: TRBJ1-1; CDR3: CASRLLWGNTEAFF; DNA: TGTGCCAGCAGGTTGTTATGGGGTAACACTGAAGCTTTCTTT
size: many; V: TRBV20-1; D: NA; J: TRBJ2-7; CDR3: CSAGGMTYEQYF; DNA: TGCAGTGCTGGGGGGATGACATACGAGCAGTACTTC
size: NA; V: TRBV29-1; D: NA; J: TRBJ2-1; CDR3: CSVLLRGAPPYNEQFF; DNA: TGCAGCGTTTTGCTTCGAGGGGCGCCCCCCTACAATGAGCAGTTCTTC
size: many; V: TRBV2; D: TRBD1; J: TRBJ2-7; CDR3: CATHWVRGSDRDSYEQYF; DNA: TGTGCCACCCACTGGGTCAGGGGGTCCGATCGGGATTCCTACGAGCAGTACTTC
size: NA; V: TRBV5-1; D: NA; J: TRBJ1-3; CDR3: CASSQGDGGHTIYF; DNA: TGCGCCAGCAGCCAAGGGGACGGCGGCCACACCATATATTTT
size: many; V: TRBV29-1; D: TRBD1; J: TRBJ1-2; CDR3: CSVGTGPVGYGYTF; DNA: TGCAGCGTTGGGACAGGGCCCGTAGGTTATGGCTACACCTTC
size: NA; V: TRBV6-2/TRBV6-3; D: NA; J: TRBJ1-1; CDR3: CASRSNGGTEAFF; DNA: TGTGCCAGCCGTTCCAATGGGGGCACTGAAGCTTTCTTT
size: few; V: TRBV5-1; D: NA; J: TRBJ2-1; CDR3: CASSLDRISYNEQFF; DNA: TGCGCCAGCAGCTTGGACAGGATCTCCTACAATGAGCAGTTCTTC
size: many; V: TRBV2; D: NA; J: TRBJ2-3; CDR3: CASTPDTQYF; DNA: TGTGCCAGCACTCCAGATACGCAGTATTTT
size: many; V: TRBV20-1; D: NA; J: TRBJ1-5; CDR3: CSARVGSLPQHF; DNA: TGCAGTGCTAGAGTGGGGAGTCTGCCCCAGCATTTT
size: many; V: TRBV15; D: NA; J: TRBJ2-1; CDR3: CATSRDLASETYNEQFF; DNA: TGTGCCACCAGCAGAGATTTGGCTAGCGAGACCTACAATGAGCAGTTCTTC
size: many; V: TRBV12-3/TRBV12-4; D: NA; J: TRBJ2-7; CDR3: CASSLGGQGRTSGPYEQYF; DNA: TGTGCCAGCAGTTTAGGGGGACAGGGGCGGACTAGCGGCCCTTACGAGCAGTACTTC
size: few; V: TRBV6-1; D: TRBD2; J: TRBJ2-1; CDR3: CASSEIAGGDEQFF; DNA: TGTGCCAGCAGCGAAATAGCGGGAGGTGATGAGCAGTTCTTC